Presented here are 17 T cell receptor beta chains from one specimen sequenced in a study of T cell changes during pregnancy in multiple sclerosis. The method was immunoSEQ multiplex PCR; TCRdb's version includes in-frame clones alone and lacks a portion of them. The sample has fewer than 70,000 clones, roughly 92% seen once. This sample comprised peripheral blood, obtained in the second trimester of pregnancy. Receptors originate from a female donor with multiple sclerosis, enrolled in a pregnancy study.

V gene TRBV5-4 combines with J gene TRBJ2-7; TRBD2 aligns across 8 bases. CDR3 length equals 16 residues. CDR1 and CDR2 (germline): SGHNT, YYREEE (reference sequence). Trimming removed 3 bases from V and 4 bases from J; junction bases left unmatched: 12. The CDR3 here is CASSSSDSGVFYEQYF. For the CDR3, the DNA is TGTGCCAGCAGCTCGTCGGATAGCGGGGTTTTTTACGAGCAGTACTTC. Variable domain in full (rest from reference TRBV5-4 and TRBJ2-7): ETGVTQSPTHLIKTRGQQVTLRCSSQSGHNTVSWYQQALGQGPQFIFQYYREEENGRGNFPPRFSGLQFPNYSSELNVNALELDDSALYLCASSSSDSGVFYEQYFGPGTRLTVT.

The chain uses TRBV7-9 and TRBJ2-1; TRBD2 is a possible D gene (7 bases). The CDR3 totals 14 residues. Germline lookup yields CDR1 SEHNR and CDR2 FQNEAQ (reference sequence). V lost 4 bases and J 5 bases, leaving 12 bases between the germline ends. DNA of the CDR3: TGTGCCAGCAGCTGGGGGGGGCCCAACAATGAGCAGTTCTTC. As protein: CASSWGGPNNEQFF.

Points on this clone: Other DNA sequences of this sample code for an identical CDR3. The V and J genes are TRBV9 and TRBJ1-5; D perhaps matches TRBD1 (6 bases). The CDR3 runs 13 residues. The V and J ends lost 2 bases and 7 bases respectively, with 10 bases between them. Germline V gene sequence: CDR1 SGDLS, CDR2 YYNGEE. CDR3 nucleotides: TGTGCCAGCAGCGTGGGGGGGCTGCAGCCCCAGCATTTT. Translated: CASSVGGLQPQHF.

The V call is TRBV7-9, the J call TRBJ2-5; no reliable D call. Trimming cost V 3 bases and J 5 bases, with 4 bases left between them. The CDR3 is 11 residues long. Germline V gene sequence: CDR1 SEHNR, CDR2 FQNEAQ (reference sequence). The CDR3 nucleotides read TGTGCCAGCAGCTTCAGGGAGACCCAGTACTTC. This translates into CASSFRETQYF.

The rearrangement joins TRBV10-3 to TRBJ2-7, with 7 bases fitting TRBD1. The CDR3 is made up of 15 amino acids. J was trimmed by 4 bases and V by 6 bases; bases with no gene match: 12. The germline gives CDR1 ENHRY, CDR2 SYGVKD. CDR3 sequence reads: CAISTDRAPLYEQYF. CDR3 coding DNA: TGTGCCATCAGCACCGACAGGGCTCCATTATACGAGCAGTACTTC.

This clone appeared a few times. One end of the junction is discordant with germline, which a read error may explain. This chain joins TRBV7-7 and TRBJ2-1; 9 bases line up with TRBD1. Germline assignment: CDR1 SSHAT and CDR2 FNYEAQ (reference sequence). The CDR3 has 17 amino acids. CDR3 protein: CASSFNSPGQGSGEQFF. Written as DNA, the CDR3 is TGTGCTAGCAGCTTTAACTCTCCGGGACAGGGATCCGGTGAGCAGTTCTTC. Based on the CDR3 plus reference TRBV7-7 and TRBJ2-1, the full variable domain is GAGVSQSPRYKVTKRGQDVTLRCDPISSHATLYWYQQALGQGPEFLTYFNYEAQPDKSGLPSDRFSAERPEGSISTLTIQRTEQRDSAMYRCASSFNSPGQGSGEQFFGPGTRLTVL.

The chain has TRBV28 and TRBJ1-5; D remains ambiguous. Trimming removed 3 bases from V and 9 bases from J, with 12 bases in between. The CDR3 contains 13 residues. Germline V gene lookup returns CDR1 MDHEN and CDR2 SYDVKM. In DNA, the CDR3 is TGTGCCAGCAGTTTGTTGGACTCAGGGCCCCAGCATTTT. Protein product: CASSLLDSGPQHF.

In this sample, this clone turned up once. The V call is TRBV28, the J call TRBJ2-7; 13 bases line up with TRBD2. The CDR3 has 14 residues. Germline loops: CDR1 MDHEN, CDR2 SYDVKM. Trimming removed 8 bases from V and 1 base from J; junction bases left unmatched: 2. The CDR3 DNA follows: TGTGCCAGCGGACTAGCGGGAGAGTCCTACGAGCAGTACTTC. It is translated as CASGLAGESYEQYF.

CDR3 coding DNA: TGTGCCAGCAGCTCCCCGGGGGGAGGCGGGGACGCCTACAATGAGCAGTTCTTC. Translating it yields CASSSPGGGGDAYNEQFF. The chain recombines TRBV7-3 with TRBJ2-1; 7 nucleotides line up with TRBD2. The V segment lost 4 bases and the J segment 2 bases; nucleotides outside the gene matches: 14. This CDR3 has 18 residues. The germline gives CDR1 SGHTA, CDR2 FQGTGA.

This sequence joins TRBV28 and TRBJ2-1; D is possibly TRBD2 (7 bases). The CDR3 contains 15 residues. In germline, CDR1 is MDHEN, CDR2 SYDVKM. V lost 3 bases and J lost 7, with 16 bases in between. This CDR3 is CASSFPGGLWNEQFF. CDR3 nucleotides: TGTGCCAGCAGTTTCCCGGGGGGCCTCTGGAATGAGCAGTTCTTC.

The table lists this clone with a few counts. The chain has TRBV4-1 and TRBJ1-1, with 8 bases lining up with TRBD1. Germline CDR1 and CDR2: MGHRA and YSYEKL. The junction had 8 bases not matched to a gene; V was cut back by 4 bases and J by 1 base. This CDR3 comprises 16 residues. CDR3 protein: CASSLKGGQGNTEAFF. CDR3 DNA sequence: TGCGCCAGCAGCCTAAAGGGAGGACAGGGGAACACTGAAGCTTTCTTT.

This chain links TRBV4-3 with TRBJ2-1, with 10 bases that match TRBD2. CDR3 length equals 16 residues. Germline-derived CDR1 and CDR2 are LGHNA and YSLEER. J gave up 2 bases and V 4 bases, and 5 bases lay outside the gene matches. The CDR3 coding sequence is TGCGCCAGCAGCCCCCGACTAGCGGGCGCCTACAATGAGCAGTTCTTC. Translated: CASSPRLAGAYNEQFF.

This clone appeared once. The chain recombines TRBV10-3 with TRBJ2-5; 8 bases align to TRBD1. Germline assignment: CDR1 ENHRY and CDR2 SYGVKD. The CDR3 is 14 amino acids. V lost 5 bases to trimming and J lost 3 bases; unmatched junction nucleotides: 5. The CDR3 is CAISPGTGEETQYF. The CDR3 nucleotides are TGTGCCATCAGTCCCGGGACAGGAGAAGAGACCCAGTACTTC.

The chain links TRBV28 to TRBJ2-3; TRBD1 matches 7 bases. The CDR3 is made up of 14 amino acids. J gave up 6 bases and V 3 bases, and 6 bases lay outside the gene matches. Per the germline V gene, CDR1 is MDHEN and CDR2 is SYDVKM. The CDR3 nucleotides are TGTGCCAGCAGTTTCCGACAGGGAATGGATACGCAGTATTTT. Amino acid sequence: CASSFRQGMDTQYF. Using reference TRBV28 and TRBJ2-3 for the parts outside the CDR3, the full variable domain is DVKVTQSSRYLVKRTGEKVFLECVQDMDHENMFWYRQDPGLGLRLIYFSYDVKMKEKGDIPEGYSVSREKKERFSLILESASTNQTSMYLCASSFRQGMDTQYFGPGTRLTVL.

The V gene is TRBV5-1, the J gene TRBJ2-3; 7 bases line up with TRBD2. The CDR3 is 16 amino acids. J lost 3 bases, V lost 1 base, and 8 bases had no gene match. Germline V gene sequence: CDR1 SGHRS, CDR2 YFSETQ. DNA of the CDR3: TGCGCCAGCAGCTTGAGGGGCGGGAGTAGAACAGATACGCAGTATTTT. It specifies CASSLRGGSRTDTQYF.

V gene TRBV20-1 combines with J gene TRBJ2-1; D gene unclear. The CDR3 consists of 11 residues. Germline V gives CDR1 DFQATT, CDR2 SNEGSKA (reference sequence). V lost 3 bases and J 8 bases, leaving 8 bases between the germline ends. The CDR3 nucleotides read TGCAGTGCTAGCTCGGAGTATGAGCAGTTCTTC. Encoded protein: CSASSEYEQFF.

This clone was observed a few times. The chain uses TRBV28 and TRBJ1-2, with 12 nucleotides matching TRBD1. Germline loops: CDR1 MDHEN, CDR2 SYDVKM. The CDR3 sequence is 15 residues long. The trim removed 3 bases at V and 3 bases at J, leaving 2 bases unmatched. The CDR3 coding sequence is TGTGCCAGCAGTTTCGGGACAGGGGGCGACTATGGCTACACCTTC. Translating it yields CASSFGTGGDYGYTF.